This note documents a single T cell receptor beta chain sequence. Second-dose schedules of about 4 or about 12 weeks were combined. The entry originates in a study of T cell responses to AZD1222 COVID-19 vaccine. Libraries were prepared by immunoSEQ multiplex PCR; TCRdb keeps only in-frame clonotypes and omits some of them. The profile shows 150,000 to 190,000 clones, roughly nine tenths of them singletons. CDR3 length: 17 residues. The junction had 14 bases not matched to a gene; V was cut back by 3 bases and J by 5 bases. Germline-derived CDR1 and CDR2 are KGHSH and LQKENI. Source: peripheral blood, taken 28 days after the second AZD1222 dose. This chain joins TRBV18 and TRBJ2-7; 9 bases map to TRBD2. The sequence came from an adult who received the AZD1222 COVID-19 vaccine. The CDR3 protein is CASSPMASGVSDHEQYF. The CDR3 nucleotides are TGTGCCAGCTCACCCATGGCTAGCGGGGTCTCCGACCACGAGCAGTACTTC.